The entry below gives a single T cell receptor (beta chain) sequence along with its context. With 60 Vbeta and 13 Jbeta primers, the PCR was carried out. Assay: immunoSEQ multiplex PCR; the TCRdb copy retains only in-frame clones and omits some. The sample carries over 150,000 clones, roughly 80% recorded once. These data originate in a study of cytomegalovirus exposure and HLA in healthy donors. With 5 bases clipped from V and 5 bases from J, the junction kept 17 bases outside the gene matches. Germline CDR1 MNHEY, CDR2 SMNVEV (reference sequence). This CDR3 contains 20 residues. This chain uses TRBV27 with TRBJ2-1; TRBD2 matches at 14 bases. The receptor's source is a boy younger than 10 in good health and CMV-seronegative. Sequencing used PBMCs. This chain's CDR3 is CASSPFRVRTSGRTNNEQFF. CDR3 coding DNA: TGTGCCAGCAGTCCGTTTCGGGTACGGACTAGCGGGAGGACGAACAATGAGCAGTTCTTC.